The 13 T cell receptor beta chains given below trace back to one sample, sequenced in a study of blood T cell repertoires in COVID-19. Profiled with immunoSEQ multiplex PCR; TCRdb holds only in-frame clones, not every one. The table shows roughly 350,000 clones, with more than 70% occurring only once. What was sequenced was peripheral blood. Receptor source: a woman in her seventies with COVID-19, enrolled during active disease.

The V gene is TRBV6-5, the J gene TRBJ2-7, with D unclear. Trimming shortened V by 5 bases and J by 2 bases, and 7 bases separated the two germline ends. The CDR3 consists of 12 residues. The germline V gene encodes CDR1 MNHEY and CDR2 SVGAGI. The CDR3 loop is CASSTQAYEQYF. In DNA, the CDR3 is TGTGCCAGCAGTACCCAGGCCTACGAGCAGTACTTC.

This chain connects TRBV18 to TRBJ2-3; TRBD1 matches at 10 bases. The CDR3 loop spans 15 amino acids. Germline-derived CDR1 and CDR2 are KGHSH and LQKENI. The J segment lost 3 bases and the V segment lost 5 bases, leaving 5 bases of the junction unmatched. DNA for the CDR3: TGTGCCAGCTCAATTGGGACAGGGGTAACAGATACGCAGTATTTT. It specifies CASSIGTGVTDTQYF.

The chain carries TRBV2 and TRBJ1-4; no clear D gene. Trimming stripped 4 bases from V and 8 bases from J, with 8 bases between. This CDR3 is 12 amino acids long. Germline lookup yields CDR1 SNHLY and CDR2 FYNNEI. The CDR3 DNA sequence: TGTGCCAGCAGTGCTCAGGTAGAAAAACTGTTTTTT. Translation gives CASSAQVEKLFF. The variable domain in full, with the rest retrieved from reference TRBV2 and TRBJ1-4, is EPEVTQTPSHQVTQMGQEVILRCVPISNHLYFYWYRQILGQKVEFLVSFYNNEISEKSEIFDDQFSVERPDGSNFTLKIRSTKLEDSAMYFCASSAQVEKLFFGSGTQLSVL.

The V and J genes are TRBV7-2 and TRBJ2-3; TRBD2 aligns across 9 bases. The germline V gene encodes CDR1 SGHTA and CDR2 FQGNSA. The CDR3 runs 16 residues. J was trimmed by 5 bases and V by 4 bases; bases with no gene match: 10. CDR3 loop: CASSSGTSYWGDTQYF. The CDR3, as DNA: TGTGCCAGCAGCTCTGGGACTAGCTATTGGGGAGATACGCAGTATTTT.

The chain couples TRBV28 to TRBJ1-2; tentatively, D is TRBD1 (6 bases). Trimming cost V 3 bases and J 2 bases, with 13 bases left between them. Germline-derived CDR1 and CDR2 are MDHEN and SYDVKM. The length of the CDR3 is 15 residues. CDR3 in DNA: TGTGCCAGCAGTTTCGGGTGGGGGCCGAACTATGGCTACACCTTC. Its translation is CASSFGWGPNYGYTF.

The rearrangement joins TRBV21-1 to TRBJ1-6; the table's D call TRBD1 went unverified against the DNA. TRBV21-1 is a recognized pseudogene. The CDR3 has 18 residues. The CDR3 region has the DNA TGTGCCAGCAGCCTTCGGGACAGGGCTAGCTCCTATAATTCACCCCTCCACTTT. Translation gives CASSLRDRASSYNSPLHF.

The genes are TRBV23-1 and TRBJ1-2; tentative D call: TRBD1 (5 bases). TRBV23-1 is an ORF, and what it does is uncertain. This CDR3 comprises 14 residues. V was clipped by 4 bases and J by 0 bases, with 9 bases between them. The CDR3 loop reads CASSRQCTNYGYTF. The CDR3 region has the DNA TGCGCCAGCAGTCGACAGTGTACTAACTATGGCTACACCTTC.

The chain joins TRBV12-3 or TRBV12-4 to TRBJ2-1; 11 nucleotides align to TRBD1. The CDR3 is made up of 13 amino acids. V lost 6 bases, J lost 15 bases, and 10 bases stayed unmatched. CDR3 loop: CASSLGQGASPFF. CDR3 in DNA: TGTGCCAGCAGCCTCGGACAGGGGGCTTCGCCGTTCTTC.

V usage is TRBV27 and J usage is TRBJ1-2; no firm D call. V was pared by 2 bases and J by 8 bases, with 12 bases between. Germline CDR1 and CDR2: MNHEY and SMNVEV (reference sequence). This CDR3 has 13 residues. CDR3 sequence reads: CASSLGGLEGYTF. The CDR3 DNA reads as TGTGCCAGCAGTTTAGGAGGGTTGGAAGGCTACACCTTC.

This chain links TRBV5-6 with TRBJ2-3, with D tentatively TRBD2 (5 bases). V lost 1 base and J 6 bases, leaving 12 bases between the germline ends. The CDR3 covers 14 residues. CDR1 SGHDT and CDR2 YYEEEE come from the germline V gene. DNA of the CDR3: TGTGCCAGCAGCTTGTTCAACGGGGTCGATACGCAGTATTTT. As protein: CASSLFNGVDTQYF.

The chain carries TRBV10-3 and TRBJ1-3, with 7 positions matching TRBD1. CDR1 ENHRY and CDR2 SYGVKD come from the germline V gene. Trimming removed 3 bases from V and 0 bases from J; junction bases left unmatched: 2. The CDR3 is 15 residues long. Here the CDR3 reads CAISERGLSGNTIYF. The CDR3 DNA is TGTGCCATCAGTGAAAGGGGGCTCTCTGGAAACACCATATATTTT.

The V and J genes are TRBV5-1 and TRBJ1-5; perhaps TRBD1 as D (5 bases). Looked up from germline, CDR1 is SGHRS and CDR2 is YFSETQ. Trimming removed 4 bases from V and 0 bases from J, with 11 bases in between. CDR3 length: 15 residues. CDR3 coding DNA: TGCGCCAGCAGCCCGGACACCAATAGCAATCAGCCCCAGCATTTT. Translating it yields CASSPDTNSNQPQHF. Full variable domain (rest looked up from reference TRBV5-1 and TRBJ1-5): KAGVTQTPRYLIKTRGQQVTLSCSPISGHRSVSWYQQTPGQGLQFLFEYFSETQRNKGNFPGRFSGRQFSNSRSEMNVSTLELGDSALYLCASSPDTNSNQPQHFGDGTRLSIL.

This chain connects TRBV5-6 to TRBJ1-2; 9 nucleotides match TRBD1. Germline trimming cut 4 bases from V and 3 bases from J; bases unmatched to any gene: 4. Germline V gene sequence: CDR1 SGHDT, CDR2 YYEEEE. The CDR3 length is 14 residues. The CDR3 loop is CASSRDRVDYGYTF. Written as DNA, the CDR3 is TGTGCCAGCAGCCGGGACAGGGTTGACTATGGCTACACCTTC.